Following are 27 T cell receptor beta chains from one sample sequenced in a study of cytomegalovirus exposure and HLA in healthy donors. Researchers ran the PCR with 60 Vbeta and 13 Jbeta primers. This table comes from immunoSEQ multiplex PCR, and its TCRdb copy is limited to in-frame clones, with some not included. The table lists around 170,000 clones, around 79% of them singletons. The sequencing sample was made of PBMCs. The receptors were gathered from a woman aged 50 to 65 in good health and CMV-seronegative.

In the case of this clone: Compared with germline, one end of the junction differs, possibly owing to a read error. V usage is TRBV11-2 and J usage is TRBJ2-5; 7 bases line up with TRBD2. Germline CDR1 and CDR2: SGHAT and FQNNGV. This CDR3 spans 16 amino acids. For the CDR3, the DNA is TGTGCCGGCAGCAACGGGTTGGGGGGGTATGGAGAGACCCAGTACTTC. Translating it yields CAGSNGLGGYGETQYF.

CDR3 DNA: TGTGCCAGCAGCCGAAGGGGTACAGAGACCCAGTACTTC. Translated, it gives CASSRRGTETQYF. V gene TRBV5-6 combines with J gene TRBJ2-5; D perhaps matches TRBD1 (5 bases). Germline V lookup: CDR1 SGHDT, CDR2 YYEEEE. The CDR3 has 13 residues. V was clipped by 4 bases and J by 4 bases, with 11 bases between them.

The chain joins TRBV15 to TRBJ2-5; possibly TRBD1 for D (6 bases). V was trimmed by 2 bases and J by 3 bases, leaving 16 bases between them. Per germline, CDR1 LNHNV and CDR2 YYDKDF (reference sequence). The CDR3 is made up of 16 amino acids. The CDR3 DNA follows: TGTGCCACCAGCAGAATAATAAGGACAGACGAAGAGACCCAGTACTTC. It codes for CATSRIIRTDEETQYF.

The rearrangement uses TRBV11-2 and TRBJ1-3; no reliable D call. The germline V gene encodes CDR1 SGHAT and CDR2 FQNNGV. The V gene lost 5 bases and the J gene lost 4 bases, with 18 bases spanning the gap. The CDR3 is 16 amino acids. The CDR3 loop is CASSPPLRLLGNTIYF. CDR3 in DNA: TGTGCCAGCAGCCCACCGCTACGCTTGCTCGGAAACACCATATATTTT.

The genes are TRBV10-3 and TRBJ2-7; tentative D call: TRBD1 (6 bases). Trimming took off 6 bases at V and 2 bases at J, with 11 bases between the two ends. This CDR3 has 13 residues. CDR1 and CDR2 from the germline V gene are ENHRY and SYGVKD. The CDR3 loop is CAISHRETYEQYF. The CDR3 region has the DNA TGTGCCATCAGCCACAGGGAAACCTACGAGCAGTACTTC.

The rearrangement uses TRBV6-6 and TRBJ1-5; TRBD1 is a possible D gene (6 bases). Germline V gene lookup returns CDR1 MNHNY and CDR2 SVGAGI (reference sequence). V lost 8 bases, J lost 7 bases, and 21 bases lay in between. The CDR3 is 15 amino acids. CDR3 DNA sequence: TGTGCCAGCGGGACCCCGAGGGGGGGCGGACAGCCCCAGCATTTT. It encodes CASGTPRGGGQPQHF.

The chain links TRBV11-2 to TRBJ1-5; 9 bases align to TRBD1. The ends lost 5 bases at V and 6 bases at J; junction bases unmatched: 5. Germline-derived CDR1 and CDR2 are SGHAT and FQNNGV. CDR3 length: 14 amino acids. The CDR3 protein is CASSTTGGPQPQHF. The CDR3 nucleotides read TGTGCCAGCAGCACCACAGGGGGCCCTCAGCCCCAGCATTTT.

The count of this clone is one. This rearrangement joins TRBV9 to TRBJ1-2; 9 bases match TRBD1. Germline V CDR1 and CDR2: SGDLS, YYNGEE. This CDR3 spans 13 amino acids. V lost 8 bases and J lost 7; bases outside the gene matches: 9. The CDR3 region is CASSRQGVGGYTF. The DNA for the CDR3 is TGTGCCAGTTCACGACAGGGGGTTGGTGGCTACACCTTC.

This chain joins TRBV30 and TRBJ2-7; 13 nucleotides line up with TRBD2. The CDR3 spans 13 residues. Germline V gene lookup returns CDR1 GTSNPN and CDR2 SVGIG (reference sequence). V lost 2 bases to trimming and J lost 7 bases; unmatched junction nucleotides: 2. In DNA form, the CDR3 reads TGTGCCTGGAGTTTGGGACTAGCGGGAGAGCAGTACTTC. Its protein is CAWSLGLAGEQYF.

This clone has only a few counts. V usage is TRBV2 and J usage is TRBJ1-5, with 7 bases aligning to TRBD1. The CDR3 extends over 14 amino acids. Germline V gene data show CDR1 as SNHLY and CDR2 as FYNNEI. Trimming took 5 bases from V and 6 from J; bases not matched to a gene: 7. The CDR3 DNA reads TGTGCCAGCAGTCAAGACAGGGTCACTCAGCCCCAGCATTTT. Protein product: CASSQDRVTQPQHF.

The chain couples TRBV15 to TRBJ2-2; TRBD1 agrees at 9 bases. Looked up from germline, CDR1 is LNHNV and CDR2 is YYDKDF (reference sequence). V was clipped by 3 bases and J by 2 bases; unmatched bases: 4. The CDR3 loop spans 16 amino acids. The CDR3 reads CATSSPGQGNTGELFF. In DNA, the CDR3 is TGTGCCACCAGCAGTCCGGGACAGGGAAACACCGGGGAGCTGTTTTTT.

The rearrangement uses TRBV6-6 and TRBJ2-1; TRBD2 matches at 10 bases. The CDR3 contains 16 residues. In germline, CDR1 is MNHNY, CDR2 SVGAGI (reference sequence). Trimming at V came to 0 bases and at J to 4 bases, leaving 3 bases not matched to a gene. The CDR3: CASSYSASGSYNEQFF. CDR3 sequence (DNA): TGTGCCAGCAGTTACTCGGCTAGCGGGAGTTACAATGAGCAGTTCTTC.

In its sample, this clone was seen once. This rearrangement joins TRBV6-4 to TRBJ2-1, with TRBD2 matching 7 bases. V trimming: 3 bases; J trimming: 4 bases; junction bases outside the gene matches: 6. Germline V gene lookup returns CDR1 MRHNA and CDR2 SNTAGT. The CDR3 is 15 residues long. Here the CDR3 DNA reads TGTGCCAGCAGTGAAATCGGCGGGGGTTACAATGAGCAGTTCTTC. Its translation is CASSEIGGGYNEQFF.

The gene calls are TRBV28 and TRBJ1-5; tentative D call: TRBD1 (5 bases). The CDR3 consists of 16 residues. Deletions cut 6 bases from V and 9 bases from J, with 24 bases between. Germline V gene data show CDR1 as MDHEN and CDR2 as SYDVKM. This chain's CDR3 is CASRVRSFRDSRPQHF. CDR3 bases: TGTGCCAGCAGGGTCCGTTCATTCAGGGACTCCAGGCCCCAGCATTTT.

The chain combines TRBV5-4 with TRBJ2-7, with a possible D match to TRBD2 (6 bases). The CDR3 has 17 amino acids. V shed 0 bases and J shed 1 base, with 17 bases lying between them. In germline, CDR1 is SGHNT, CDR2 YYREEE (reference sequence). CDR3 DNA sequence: TGTGCCAGCAGCTTGGATGGACTAAACGGGGGATCCTACGAGCAGTACTTC. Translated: CASSLDGLNGGSYEQYF.

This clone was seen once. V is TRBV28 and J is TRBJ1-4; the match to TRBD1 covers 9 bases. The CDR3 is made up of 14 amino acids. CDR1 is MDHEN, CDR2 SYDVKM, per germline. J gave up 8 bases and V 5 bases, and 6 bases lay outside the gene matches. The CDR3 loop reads CASSRDRVREKLFF. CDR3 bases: TGTGCCAGCAGTCGGGACAGGGTACGGGAAAAACTGTTTTTT.

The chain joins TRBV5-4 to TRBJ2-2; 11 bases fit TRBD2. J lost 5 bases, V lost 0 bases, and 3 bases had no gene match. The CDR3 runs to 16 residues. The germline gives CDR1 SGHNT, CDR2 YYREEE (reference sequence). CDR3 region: CASSLAASGRTGELFF. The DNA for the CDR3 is TGTGCCAGCAGCTTGGCGGCTAGCGGGAGGACCGGGGAGCTGTTTTTT.

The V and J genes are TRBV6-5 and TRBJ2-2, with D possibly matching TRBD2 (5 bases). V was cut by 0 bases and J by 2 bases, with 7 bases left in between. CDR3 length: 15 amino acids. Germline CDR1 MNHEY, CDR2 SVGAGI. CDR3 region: CASSYSRGNTGELFF. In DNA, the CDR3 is TGTGCCAGCAGTTACTCTCGGGGTAACACCGGGGAGCTGTTTTTT.

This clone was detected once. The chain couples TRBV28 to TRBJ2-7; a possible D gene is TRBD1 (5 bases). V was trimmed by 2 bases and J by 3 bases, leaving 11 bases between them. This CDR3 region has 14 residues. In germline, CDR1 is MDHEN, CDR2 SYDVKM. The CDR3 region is CASSLTGKFYEQYF. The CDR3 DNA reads TGTGCCAGCAGTTTAACAGGAAAATTCTACGAGCAGTACTTC.

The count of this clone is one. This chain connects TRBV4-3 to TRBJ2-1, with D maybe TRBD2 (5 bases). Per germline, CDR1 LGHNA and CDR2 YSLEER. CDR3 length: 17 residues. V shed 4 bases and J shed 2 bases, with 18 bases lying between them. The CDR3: CASSPRPSSSTYNEQFF. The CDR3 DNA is TGCGCCAGCAGCCCACGCCCCTCTAGCTCCACCTACAATGAGCAGTTCTTC.

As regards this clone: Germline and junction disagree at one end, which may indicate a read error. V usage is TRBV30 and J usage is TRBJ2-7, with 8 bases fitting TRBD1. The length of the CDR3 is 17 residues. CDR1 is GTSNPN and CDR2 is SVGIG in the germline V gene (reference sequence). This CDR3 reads CAWSPRAGGPYSCEQYF. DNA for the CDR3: TGTGCCTGGAGCCCCCGGGCAGGGGGCCCCTACTCCTGCGAGCAGTACTTC.

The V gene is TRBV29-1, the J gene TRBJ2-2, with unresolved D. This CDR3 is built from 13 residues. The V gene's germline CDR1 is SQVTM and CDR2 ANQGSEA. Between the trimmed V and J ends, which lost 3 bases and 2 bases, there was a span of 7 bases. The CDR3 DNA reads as TGCAGCGTTGATATTGGCAACACCGGGGAGCTGTTTTTT. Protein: CSVDIGNTGELFF.

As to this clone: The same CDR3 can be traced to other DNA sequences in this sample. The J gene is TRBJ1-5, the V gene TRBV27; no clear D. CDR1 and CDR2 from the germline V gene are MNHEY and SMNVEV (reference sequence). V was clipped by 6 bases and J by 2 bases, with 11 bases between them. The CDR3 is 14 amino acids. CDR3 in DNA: TGTGCCAGCAGCCTGGGCCGAGGCAATCAGCCCCAGCATTTT. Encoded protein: CASSLGRGNQPQHF.

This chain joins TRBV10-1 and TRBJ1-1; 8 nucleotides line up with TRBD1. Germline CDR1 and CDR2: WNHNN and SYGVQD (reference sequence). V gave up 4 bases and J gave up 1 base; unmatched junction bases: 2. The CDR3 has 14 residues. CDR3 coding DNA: TGCGCCAGCAGTGCGGACAGGGCGAACACTGAAGCTTTCTTT. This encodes CASSADRANTEAFF.

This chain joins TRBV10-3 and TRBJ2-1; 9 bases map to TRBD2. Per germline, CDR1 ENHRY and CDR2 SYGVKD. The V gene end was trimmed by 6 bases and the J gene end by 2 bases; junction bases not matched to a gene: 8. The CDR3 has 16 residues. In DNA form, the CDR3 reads TGTGCCATCAGCCCAGGCGGCGGGGGGGCCTACAATGAGCAGTTCTTC. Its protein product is CAISPGGGGAYNEQFF.

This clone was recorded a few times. The CDR3 nucleotides are TGTGCCAGCACTAGCGGGGGGTTGATCACAGATACGCAGTATTTT. It translates to CASTSGGLITDTQYF. The chain links TRBV5-8 to TRBJ2-3; 11 nucleotides align to TRBD2. There are 15 residues in the CDR3. The germline V gene encodes CDR1 SGHTS and CDR2 YDEGEE. V gave up 6 bases and J gave up 2 bases; unmatched junction bases: 5.

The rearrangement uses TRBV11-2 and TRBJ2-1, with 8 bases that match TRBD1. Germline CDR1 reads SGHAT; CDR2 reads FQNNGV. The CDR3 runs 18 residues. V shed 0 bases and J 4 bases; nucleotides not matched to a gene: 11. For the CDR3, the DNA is TGTGCCAGCAGCTTAGACGCGGGACAGGAAGGTCCTTACAATGAGCAGTTCTTC. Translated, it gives CASSLDAGQEGPYNEQFF.